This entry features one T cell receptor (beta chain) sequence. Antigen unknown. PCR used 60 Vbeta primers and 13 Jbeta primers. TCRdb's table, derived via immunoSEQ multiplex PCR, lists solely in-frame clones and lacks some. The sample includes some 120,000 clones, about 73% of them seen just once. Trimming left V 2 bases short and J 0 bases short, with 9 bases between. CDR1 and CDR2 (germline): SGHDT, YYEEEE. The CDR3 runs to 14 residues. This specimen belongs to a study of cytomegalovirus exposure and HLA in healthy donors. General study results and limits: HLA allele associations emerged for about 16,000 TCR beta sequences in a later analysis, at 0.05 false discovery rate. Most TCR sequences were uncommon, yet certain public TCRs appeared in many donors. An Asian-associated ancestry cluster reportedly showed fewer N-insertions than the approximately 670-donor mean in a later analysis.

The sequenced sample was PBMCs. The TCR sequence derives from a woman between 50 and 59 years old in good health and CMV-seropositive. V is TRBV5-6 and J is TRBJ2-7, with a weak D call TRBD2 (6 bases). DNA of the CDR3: TGTGCCAGCAGCTTTGGCGGGGCCTCCTACGAGCAGTACTTC. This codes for CASSFGGASYEQYF.